The 25 T cell receptor beta chains given below trace back to one sample, sequenced in a study of OX40 agonist ivuxolimab in advanced cancers. The library was made by the immunoSEQ multiplex PCR assay. The immuneACCESS repertoire file appears here via TCRdb, limited to in-frame rearrangements. These files lack a portion of the clones; in checked studies, under half of the deficit traces to unresolved V genes, and the cause of the others is not known. The sample table shows 69,000 or so clones, and under 90% are seen once. The ten largest clones take up over 5% of the sample. Source: CD4+ or CD8+ T cells sorted from blood, taken in a trial of the OX40 agonist ivuxolimab. These receptors were taken from an adult with an advanced solid tumor such as melanoma, head and neck, liver or kidney cancer.

This chain uses TRBV5-6 with TRBJ1-2; D gene uncertain. This CDR3 has 12 amino acids. V lost 3 bases to trimming and J lost 2 bases, with 5 bases between them. The V gene's germline CDR1 is SGHDT and CDR2 YYEEEE. CDR3 region: CASSSRNYGYTF. The CDR3 DNA follows: TGTGCCAGCAGCTCAAGGAACTATGGCTACACCTTC.

The rearrangement joins TRBV7-9 to TRBJ1-1, with TRBD1 as a possible D gene (5 bases). V was clipped by 5 bases and J by 4 bases, with 20 bases between them. The CDR3 loop spans 16 amino acids. Germline loops: CDR1 SEHNR, CDR2 FQNEAQ (reference sequence). This chain's CDR3 is CASSRLDPGGGTEAFF. The CDR3 bases are TGTGCCAGCAGCCGACTAGACCCCGGGGGAGGCACTGAAGCTTTCTTT. Variable domain in full (rest from reference TRBV7-9 and TRBJ1-1): DTGVSQNPRHKITKRGQNVTFRCDPISEHNRLYWYRQTLGQGPEFLTYFQNEAQLEKSRLLSDRFSAERPKGSFSTLEIQRTEQGDSAMYLCASSRLDPGGGTEAFFGQGTRLTVV.

J is TRBJ2-2 and V is TRBV19, with D possibly matching TRBD1 (7 bases). This CDR3 is 17 amino acids long. Trimming took off 3 bases at V and 4 bases at J, with 18 bases between the two ends. Per germline, CDR1 LNHDA and CDR2 SQIVND (reference sequence). The DNA for the CDR3 is TGTGCCAGTAGTATTAGATGGAGGGGGCGTGGCACCGGGGAGCTGTTTTTT. It yields the protein CASSIRWRGRGTGELFF.

The genes are TRBV28 and TRBJ2-1, with D perhaps assigned TRBD1 or TRBD2 (5 bases each). The germline V and J ends were trimmed by 8 bases and 2 bases, with 16 bases remaining between them. The CDR3 covers 15 residues. The germline V gene has CDR1 MDHEN and CDR2 SYDVKM. CDR3 sequence reads: CASDAGTETYNEQFF. As DNA, the CDR3 is TGTGCCAGCGACGCCGGGACGGAGACCTACAATGAGCAGTTCTTC.

The rearrangement uses TRBV27 and TRBJ1-5, with 7 bases fitting TRBD1. This CDR3 has 18 amino acids. V lost 6 bases, J lost 2 bases, and 16 bases stayed unmatched. Germline V gene lookup returns CDR1 MNHEY and CDR2 SMNVEV (reference sequence). CDR3 sequence: CASSPRPGGTVGNQPQHF. CDR3 in DNA: TGTGCCAGCAGCCCTAGGCCAGGGGGGACGGTGGGCAATCAGCCCCAGCATTTT.

V gene TRBV29-1 combines with J gene TRBJ1-2, with D possibly TRBD1 on 5 matching bases. The CDR3 is 12 residues long. Trimming removed 3 bases from V and 2 bases from J, with 7 bases in between. Per germline, CDR1 SQVTM and CDR2 ANQGSEA. CDR3 in amino acids: CSVERQNYGYTF. The CDR3, as DNA: TGCAGCGTTGAGAGACAGAACTATGGCTACACCTTC.

V gene TRBV5-1 combines with J gene TRBJ1-5; TRBD1 might be the D (5 bases). The CDR3 has 15 residues. The V gene lost 4 bases and the J gene lost 7 bases, with 18 bases spanning the gap. Germline CDR1 is SGHRS and CDR2 is YFSETQ. The DNA of the CDR3 is TGCGCCAGCAGCCTAGATGGCAGGGAAAACCAGCCCCAGCATTTT. Translated: CASSLDGRENQPQHF.

This clone was recorded only once. The rearrangement uses TRBV4-3 and TRBJ1-6, with 7 bases aligning to TRBD1. This CDR3 is built from 16 residues. J was trimmed by 7 bases and V by 1 base; bases with no gene match: 7. Germline values: CDR1 LGHNA, CDR2 YSLEER. Written as DNA, the CDR3 is TGCGCCAGCAGCCAAGGCACAGGGGAGGGGAATTCACCCCTCCACTTT. Protein product: CASSQGTGEGNSPLHF.

This clone was found once. The chain has TRBV29-1 and TRBJ1-2, with D unclear. Trimming took 4 bases from V and 0 from J, leaving 18 bases between them. Germline lookup yields CDR1 SQVTM and CDR2 ANQGSEA. The length of the CDR3 is 16 residues. CDR3 sequence: CSVVEVDMGTNYGYTF. In nucleotides, the CDR3 is TGCAGCGTTGTTGAGGTAGACATGGGGACTAACTATGGCTACACCTTC.

The CDR3 bases are TGTGCCAGCAGCTTAGGGGCAGGGGTAACCGGGGAGCTGTTTTTT. Translating it yields CASSLGAGVTGELFF. V is TRBV11-2 and J is TRBJ2-2; tentative D call: TRBD1 (6 bases). V was pared by 1 base and J by 5 bases, with 11 bases between. The CDR3 length is 15 residues. Germline CDR1 SGHAT, CDR2 FQNNGV. The full variable domain, completed using reference TRBV11-2 and TRBJ2-2, is EAGVAQSPRYKIIEKRQSVAFWCNPISGHATLYWYQQILGQGPKLLIQFQNNGVVDDSQLPKDRFSAERLKGVDSTLKIQPAKLEDSAVYLCASSLGAGVTGELFFGEGSRLTVL.

The chain recombines TRBV7-2 with TRBJ2-5; 9 bases match TRBD2. Germline CDR1 SGHTA, CDR2 FQGNSA. V lost 5 bases to trimming and J lost 5 bases; unmatched junction nucleotides: 12. CDR3 length: 16 amino acids. The DNA of the CDR3 is TGTGCCAGCAGCCTTGCCGGCGGGAGGGCCTCCGAGACCCAGTACTTC. Translated, it gives CASSLAGGRASETQYF.

The V call is TRBV5-6, the J call TRBJ2-3; D is uncertain. The CDR3 covers 11 residues. CDR1 and CDR2 (germline): SGHDT, YYEEEE. The V end was cut by 2 bases, the J end by 5 bases, with 3 bases between. CDR3 region: CASSFGDTQYF. CDR3 bases: TGTGCCAGCAGCTTCGGAGATACGCAGTATTTT.

The CDR3, as DNA: TGTGCCAGCAGTTACTCTTCCGAGGAGCTGTTTTTT. It codes for CASSYSSEELFF. The rearrangement uses TRBV6-5 and TRBJ2-2; no reliable D call. Germline V gives CDR1 MNHEY, CDR2 SVGAGI. The V gene lost 0 bases and the J gene lost 10 bases, with 6 bases spanning the gap. CDR3 size: 12 residues.

The V and J genes are TRBV2 and TRBJ2-3; D remains ambiguous. The CDR3 sequence is 12 residues long. Germline CDR1 is SNHLY and CDR2 is FYNNEI. Trimming removed 5 bases from V and 3 bases from J, with 6 bases in between. The chain's CDR3 is CASSKNTDTQYF. For the CDR3, the DNA is TGTGCCAGCAGTAAGAATACAGATACGCAGTATTTT.

The V gene is TRBV5-5, the J gene TRBJ1-2; D is uncertain. Germline V gene lookup returns CDR1 SGHKS and CDR2 YYEKEE (reference sequence). The CDR3 is 17 residues long. V was shortened by 2 bases and J by 0 bases, with 17 bases between the two germline ends. The CDR3 DNA sequence: TGTGCCAGCAGCTTTGGAGTATCGGCCTCATCTAACTATGGCTACACCTTC. It is translated as CASSFGVSASSNYGYTF.

The CDR3 here is CSVARLSGGNTGELFF. DNA of the CDR3: TGCAGCGTTGCCCGGCTTAGCGGGGGGAACACCGGGGAGCTGTTTTTT. J is TRBJ2-2 and V is TRBV29-1; 9 nucleotides agree with TRBD2. The junction had 7 bases not matched to a gene; V was cut back by 4 bases and J by 1 base. The germline gives CDR1 SQVTM, CDR2 ANQGSEA. CDR3 length equals 16 residues.

The V and J genes are TRBV6-5 and TRBJ1-6; D perhaps matches TRBD1 (6 bases). The germline V and J ends were trimmed by 3 bases and 7 bases, with 13 bases remaining between them. CDR1 is MNHEY, CDR2 SVGAGI, per germline. CDR3 length: 15 residues. The CDR3 DNA is TGTGCCAGCAGTTATACAACAGGGTCCAATTCACCCCTCCACTTT. Translated, it gives CASSYTTGSNSPLHF.

This chain uses TRBV19 with TRBJ2-7, with 9 bases matching TRBD1. The length of the CDR3 is 14 residues. V was clipped by 2 bases and J by 4 bases; unmatched bases: 3. CDR1 is LNHDA and CDR2 is SQIVND in the germline V gene (reference sequence). CDR3 in DNA: TGTGCCAGTAGTATAACAGGGGGCAGGTACGAGCAGTACTTC. This codes for CASSITGGRYEQYF.

The chain has TRBV6-5 and TRBJ1-6, with D perhaps TRBD1 (6 bases). The CDR3 is 14 amino acids. Germline lookup yields CDR1 MNHEY and CDR2 SVGAGI. Trimming took 2 bases from V and 7 from J, leaving 9 bases between them. CDR3 loop: CASSYQGRNSPLHF. The CDR3 region has the DNA TGTGCCAGCAGTTACCAGGGGCGGAATTCACCCCTCCACTTT.

V and J are TRBV4-3 and TRBJ2-6; D is possibly TRBD2 (5 bases). Trimming removed 0 bases at V and 3 bases at J, with 15 bases between. CDR1 is LGHNA, CDR2 YSLEER, per germline. The CDR3 is made up of 18 amino acids. CDR3 nucleotide sequence: TGCGCCAGCAGCCAAGATAGCGCTATGGGTCTTGGGGCCAACGTCCTGACTTTC. Encoded protein: CASSQDSAMGLGANVLTF.

V is TRBV5-1 and J is TRBJ2-3, with TRBD2 as a possible D gene (6 bases). Germline V gene data show CDR1 as SGHRS and CDR2 as YFSETQ. Deletions cut 6 bases from V and 0 bases from J, with 14 bases between. The CDR3 runs 15 residues. Written as DNA, the CDR3 is TGCGCCAGCACCTCGGACGGGGGAAGCACAGATACGCAGTATTTT. Translating gives CASTSDGGSTDTQYF.

V and J are TRBV27 and TRBJ2-4, with TRBD1 identical over 7 bases. The V and J ends lost 3 bases and 8 bases, in that order; junction bases with no gene match: 7. This CDR3 spans 14 amino acids. CDR1 is MNHEY, CDR2 SMNVEV, per germline (reference sequence). The CDR3: CASSFGTTGDIQYF. DNA of the CDR3: TGTGCCAGCAGTTTCGGTACTACAGGGGACATTCAGTACTTC.

CDR3 residues: CASSLAEVAEQYF. The CDR3 DNA follows: TGTGCCAGCAGTTTAGCAGAGGTAGCCGAGCAGTACTTC. The chain combines TRBV28 with TRBJ2-7; D is ambiguous. The CDR3 is made up of 13 amino acids. The V and J ends lost 2 bases and 6 bases respectively, with 11 bases between them. Germline CDR1 MDHEN, CDR2 SYDVKM.

V is TRBV9 and J is TRBJ2-3; maybe TRBD2 (6 bases). CDR1 SGDLS and CDR2 YYNGEE come from the germline V gene. The germline V and J ends were trimmed by 0 bases and 0 bases, with 8 bases remaining between them. The CDR3 is made up of 15 amino acids. For the CDR3, the DNA is TGTGCCAGCAGCGTAGCCGGGACTAGCACAGATACGCAGTATTTT. Translated: CASSVAGTSTDTQYF.

This chain uses TRBV5-1 with TRBJ2-7, with TRBD2 matching over 15 bases. V trimming: 3 bases; J trimming: 1 base; junction bases outside the gene matches: 5. CDR3 length: 17 residues. Per germline, CDR1 SGHRS and CDR2 YFSETQ. The CDR3 region is CASSSGLAGGRSYEQYF. CDR3 nucleotide sequence: TGCGCCAGCAGCTCTGGACTAGCGGGGGGGCGATCCTACGAGCAGTACTTC.